This TCR beta chain was profiled in a study of blood T cell repertoires in COVID-19. Study-level information: Collection of acute and convalescent COVID-19 samples took place in the United States, Italy and Spain. In each case, the material was cDNA or gDNA derived from T cells, B-cell-depleted T cells, or PBMCs.

As processed by the authors: Quantification of nucleated cells was approximated via reference gene primer amplification. Assay used: immunoSEQ multiplex PCR; TCRdb lists only in-frame clones, some missing. The D gene and trimming were derived from the DNA, and the V and J assignments and clone size from that table. This sample carries over 150,000 clones, roughly 94% of them seen once, and the ten largest clones take roughly 0.76%. A Seattle source enrolled patients during active infection and followed them longitudinally. This clone appeared once. The sequenced sample was peripheral blood. This receptor was taken from a man younger than 45 with COVID-19, enrolled during active disease.

The CDR3 spells CASSLRPRTDTQYF. CDR3 in DNA: TGTGCCAGCAGCTTGCGGCCGCGGACAGATACGCAGTATTTT. This rearrangement joins TRBV11-2 to TRBJ2-3; D call uncertain. Germline V gene sequence: CDR1 SGHAT, CDR2 FQNNGV. Trimming cost V 3 bases and J 3 bases, with 10 bases left between them. The CDR3 has 14 residues.